Listed here are 26 T cell receptor beta chains from one sample, sequenced in a study of cytomegalovirus exposure and HLA in healthy donors. It was with 60 Vbeta and 13 Jbeta primers that the PCR ran. Clones were sequenced by immunoSEQ multiplex PCR, and TCRdb holds only the in-frame ones, with some missing. The sample includes around 80,000 clones, approximately 66% of them seen just once. Sequencing input: PBMCs. These receptors all stem from a male donor in good health and CMV-seropositive.

Only a few counts were recorded for this clone. The chain links TRBV9 to TRBJ1-1, with D uncertain. From germline, CDR1 is SGDLS and CDR2 YYNGEE. V was clipped by 0 bases and J by 0 bases, with 15 bases between them. The CDR3 length is 17 residues. The CDR3 sequence is CASSVDPPGNMNTEAFF. Written as DNA, the CDR3 is TGTGCCAGCAGCGTAGACCCCCCCGGGAATATGAACACTGAAGCTTTCTTT.

The J gene is TRBJ2-3, the V gene TRBV27; unclear D gene. The germline V gene encodes CDR1 MNHEY and CDR2 SMNVEV (reference sequence). This CDR3 comprises 15 residues. With 3 bases removed from V and 1 base from J, the gap between germline ends came to 11 bases. CDR3 sequence reads: CASSFTLLGTDTQYF. CDR3 in DNA: TGTGCCAGCAGTTTTACCCTGCTAGGCACAGATACGCAGTATTTT.

This clone was seen only a few times. The chain couples TRBV7-2 to TRBJ2-3; maybe TRBD2 (5 bases). The CDR3 consists of 15 residues. CDR1 is SGHTA and CDR2 is FQGNSA in the germline V gene. The V gene lost 2 bases and the J gene lost 5 bases, with 14 bases spanning the gap. CDR3 amino acids: CASSLTSGARDTQYF. The CDR3 nucleotides are TGTGCCAGCAGCTTAACAAGCGGTGCGAGAGATACGCAGTATTTT.

This clone was found once. The chain employs TRBV19 and TRBJ1-1; 8 bases agree with TRBD1. Unmatched junction bases numbered 6, after V lost 0 bases and J lost 0 bases. CDR1 is LNHDA, CDR2 SQIVND, per germline (reference sequence). CDR3 size: 17 residues. CDR3 coding DNA: TGTGCCAGTAGTATAGACCGGACAGGGACGATGAACACTGAAGCTTTCTTT. Amino acids: CASSIDRTGTMNTEAFF.

The chain links TRBV2 to TRBJ2-7; 8 bases are a match to TRBD2. CDR1 SNHLY and CDR2 FYNNEI come from the germline V gene. V lost 7 bases to trimming and J lost 4 bases; unmatched junction nucleotides: 3. This CDR3 is 12 amino acids long. The DNA for the CDR3 is TGTGCCAGCAAAAGCGGGGGTTACGAGCAGTACTTC. It specifies CASKSGGYEQYF.

The chain combines TRBV29-1 with TRBJ2-3; a weak D match, TRBD2 (7 bases). Germline V CDR1 and CDR2: SQVTM, ANQGSEA. The V and J ends lost 4 bases and 1 base respectively, with 12 bases between them. CDR3 length: 14 residues. CDR3 amino acids: CSVGGGRGTDTQYF. The CDR3 nucleotides read TGCAGCGTTGGGGGGGGCAGGGGCACAGATACGCAGTATTTT.

This clone came up a few times. The J gene is TRBJ2-1, the V gene TRBV27; D ambiguous. Trimming took off 4 bases at V and 7 bases at J, with 11 bases between the two ends. CDR1 is MNHEY, CDR2 SMNVEV, per germline (reference sequence). The CDR3 extends over 13 amino acids. CDR3: CASSSLLGNEQFF. The CDR3 coding sequence is TGTGCCAGCAGTTCGCTGCTAGGAAATGAGCAGTTCTTC.

This clone was seen a handful of times. The CDR3 is CSVEPQTGTNEKLFF. As DNA, the CDR3 is TGCAGCGTTGAACCACAGACAGGAACTAATGAAAAACTGTTTTTT. The gene calls are TRBV29-1 and TRBJ1-4, with D perhaps matching TRBD1 (6 bases). CDR1 is SQVTM, CDR2 ANQGSEA, per germline. There are 15 residues in the CDR3. V was shortened by 2 bases and J by 1 base, with 11 bases between the two germline ends.

This chain uses TRBV7-6 with TRBJ2-3; 8 nucleotides align to TRBD2. The CDR3 contains 14 residues. CDR1 SGHVS and CDR2 FNYEAQ come from the germline V gene. J gave up 4 bases and V 5 bases, and 5 bases lay outside the gene matches. The CDR3 is CASSGLGGADTQYF. The CDR3 bases are TGTGCCAGCAGCGGTCTCGGGGGGGCAGATACGCAGTATTTT.

The CDR3 sequence is CASSLDRFSPLHF. CDR3 DNA sequence: TGCGCCAGCAGCTTAGACAGATTTTCACCCCTCCACTTT. The chain employs TRBV5-1 and TRBJ1-6; D may be TRBD1 (5 bases). Looked up from germline, CDR1 is SGHRS and CDR2 is YFSETQ. V shed 2 bases and J shed 9 bases, with 9 bases lying between them. The CDR3 spans 13 residues.

This clone was recorded a few times. The gene calls are TRBV7-3 and TRBJ1-1; 8 bases are a match to TRBD1. The CDR3 has 14 residues. With 3 bases clipped from V and 1 base from J, the junction kept 1 base outside the gene matches. Germline V gives CDR1 SGHTA, CDR2 FQGTGA. As DNA, the CDR3 is TGTGCCAGCAGCTTCGACAGGGGGAACACTGAAGCTTTCTTT. As protein: CASSFDRGNTEAFF.

The chain is built from TRBV2 and TRBJ2-2, with D perhaps matching TRBD1 (6 bases). Germline V CDR1 and CDR2: SNHLY, FYNNEI. The CDR3 length is 15 residues. The V and J ends lost 5 bases and 1 base respectively, with 11 bases between them. The CDR3 DNA reads as TGTGCCAGCAGTTCCGGGACACTGAACACCGGGGAGCTGTTTTTT. Its protein is CASSSGTLNTGELFF.

This rearrangement joins TRBV6-1 to TRBJ2-5; perhaps TRBD1 as D (5 bases). The CDR3 runs to 15 residues. The V end was cut by 1 base, the J end by 3 bases, with 12 bases between. CDR1 is MNHNS and CDR2 is SASEGT in the germline V gene. This CDR3 reads CASSEEWGQEETQYF. CDR3 DNA: TGTGCCAGCAGTGAAGAGTGGGGCCAGGAAGAGACCCAGTACTTC.

The chain is built from TRBV7-8 and TRBJ1-3; D uncertain. The CDR3 is 13 amino acids. V was pared by 2 bases and J by 4 bases, with 6 bases between. Germline V gene sequence: CDR1 SGHVS, CDR2 FQNEAQ. The CDR3 is CASSLRRGNTIYF. CDR3 nucleotide sequence: TGTGCCAGCAGCTTAAGGCGGGGAAACACCATATATTTT.

The chain joins TRBV6-5 to TRBJ2-7, with D possibly TRBD2 on 5 matching bases. Per the germline V gene, CDR1 is MNHEY and CDR2 is SVGAGI. This CDR3 region has 13 residues. V shed 2 bases and J shed 7 bases, with 12 bases lying between them. CDR3 in DNA: TGTGCCAGCAGTTACAGAGAGGGTAATGAGCAGTACTTC. It is translated as CASSYREGNEQYF.

The genes are TRBV5-1 and TRBJ2-1, with D maybe TRBD1 (6 bases). Trimming removed 2 bases at V and 6 bases at J, with 9 bases between. CDR1 SGHRS and CDR2 YFSETQ come from the germline V gene. The CDR3 sequence is 13 residues long. CDR3 residues: CASSLGGANEQFF. The CDR3 DNA reads as TGCGCCAGCAGCTTAGGGGGAGCCAATGAGCAGTTCTTC.

The chain links TRBV9 to TRBJ2-1; perhaps TRBD2 as D (6 bases). The CDR3 is 15 amino acids. Germline V gene sequence: CDR1 SGDLS, CDR2 YYNGEE. V lost 4 bases and J lost 3, with 14 bases in between. This chain's CDR3 is CASSPRDSLYNEQFF. CDR3 nucleotide sequence: TGTGCCAGCAGCCCCCGGGACTCCCTCTACAATGAGCAGTTCTTC.

J is TRBJ2-7 and V is TRBV11-2; TRBD2 might be the D (5 bases). Germline CDR1 SGHAT, CDR2 FQNNGV. Trimming cost V 4 bases and J 0 bases, with 13 bases left between them. The CDR3 is 15 amino acids. DNA for the CDR3: TGTGCCAGCAGCTCACCCAGGAGCGGCTCCTACGAGCAGTACTTC. Its translation is CASSSPRSGSYEQYF.

This chain uses TRBV9 with TRBJ1-2; 8 nucleotides line up with TRBD1. J was trimmed by 7 bases and V by 0 bases; bases with no gene match: 2. The CDR3 consists of 13 residues. Germline assignment: CDR1 SGDLS and CDR2 YYNGEE. The CDR3 here is CASSVGTGIGYTF. CDR3 nucleotide sequence: TGTGCCAGCAGCGTAGGGACAGGGATTGGCTACACCTTC.

The J gene is TRBJ1-3, the V gene TRBV28, with 11 bases that match TRBD1. CDR3 length: 17 amino acids. V lost 5 bases, J lost 0 bases, and 6 bases stayed unmatched. Per germline, CDR1 MDHEN and CDR2 SYDVKM. DNA for the CDR3: TGTGCCAGCAGTCCCGGGACAGGGGGGAGCTCTGGAAACACCATATATTTT. As protein: CASSPGTGGSSGNTIYF.

The chain combines TRBV15 with TRBJ2-3, with TRBD2 as a possible D gene (5 bases). From germline, CDR1 is LNHNV and CDR2 YYDKDF (reference sequence). V gave up 3 bases and J gave up 5 bases, with 15 bases separating them. The CDR3 sequence is 15 residues long. CDR3 DNA sequence: TGTGCCACCAGCAGGGTGAAGGGAGCTGGAGATACGCAGTATTTT. Its protein product is CATSRVKGAGDTQYF.

J is TRBJ1-4 and V is TRBV28, with unresolved D. Germline CDR1 reads MDHEN; CDR2 reads SYDVKM. This CDR3 region has 18 residues. V gave up 3 bases and J gave up 0 bases, with 17 bases separating them. The CDR3 sequence is CASSFRFDGVATNEKLFF. CDR3 coding DNA: TGTGCCAGCAGTTTTCGCTTCGACGGAGTTGCAACTAATGAAAAACTGTTTTTT.

DNA of the CDR3: TGTGCCAGCAGCCTGGAAGTGGGCGGCTACACCTTC. It specifies CASSLEVGGYTF. The V call is TRBV5-4, the J call TRBJ1-2; D uncertain. This CDR3 region has 12 residues. Looked up from germline, CDR1 is SGHNT and CDR2 is YYREEE (reference sequence). V lost 4 bases, J lost 8 bases, and 12 bases lay in between.

Sample share makes this clone medium-sized (0.01 to 0.1%). The chain has TRBV6-6 and TRBJ2-1; perhaps TRBD1 as D (6 bases). V was cut by 2 bases and J by 4 bases, with 12 bases left in between. This CDR3 is 15 amino acids long. From germline, CDR1 is MNHNY and CDR2 SVGAGI (reference sequence). DNA of the CDR3: TGTGCCAGCAGTTACACTGACAGGATATACAATGAGCAGTTCTTC. It is translated as CASSYTDRIYNEQFF.

This chain uses TRBV19 with TRBJ2-3, with TRBD2 matching 8 bases. The CDR3 covers 16 residues. Germline values: CDR1 LNHDA, CDR2 SQIVND (reference sequence). V lost 5 bases to trimming and J lost 4 bases; unmatched junction nucleotides: 11. For the CDR3, the DNA is TGTGCCAGTAGTGCCCAACCGGGACTAGAATCAGATACGCAGTATTTT. Translation: CASSAQPGLESDTQYF.

The rearrangement joins TRBV7-2 to TRBJ1-2, with TRBD1 matching over 9 bases. CDR1 is SGHTA, CDR2 FQGNSA, per germline. The CDR3 extends over 14 amino acids. Trimming removed 4 bases from V and 7 bases from J; junction bases left unmatched: 7. As DNA, the CDR3 is TGTGCCAGCAGCTCCCGGACAGGGGAAGGTGGCTACACCTTC. Its translation: CASSSRTGEGGYTF.